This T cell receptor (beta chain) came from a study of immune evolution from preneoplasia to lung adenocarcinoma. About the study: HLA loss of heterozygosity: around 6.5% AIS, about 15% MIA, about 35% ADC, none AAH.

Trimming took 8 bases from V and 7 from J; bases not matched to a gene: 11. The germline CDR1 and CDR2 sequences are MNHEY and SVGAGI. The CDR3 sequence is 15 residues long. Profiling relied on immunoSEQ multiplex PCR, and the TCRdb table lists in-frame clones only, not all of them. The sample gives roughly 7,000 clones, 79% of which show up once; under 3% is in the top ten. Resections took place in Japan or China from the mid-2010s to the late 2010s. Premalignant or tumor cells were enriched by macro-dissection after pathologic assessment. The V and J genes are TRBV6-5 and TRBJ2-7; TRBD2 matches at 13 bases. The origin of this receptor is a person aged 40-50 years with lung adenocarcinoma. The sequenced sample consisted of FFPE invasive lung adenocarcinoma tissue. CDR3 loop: CASSIGTSGTVEQYF. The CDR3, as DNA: TGTGCCAGCTCTATCGGGACTAGCGGGACTGTTGAGCAGTACTTC.